The subject of this entry is one T cell receptor (beta chain). Its antigen is as yet unknown. These data originate in a study of shared clonotypes between healthy human individuals. Study-wide points: Researchers found naive subsets generally carried larger estimated richness than memory subsets. Clonotype sharing among donors likely depends on sequencing depth.

Genomic DNA belonging to each subset was distributed in equal measure over several immunoSEQ plates. Sorted-subset replicate PCRs used about 0.2 ug of genomic DNA. This amount corresponded to 30,000 to 35,000 T cell genomes. Clones were read by immunoSEQ multiplex PCR, and TCRdb kept only the in-frame ones, dropping some. Of around 2.1 million clones listed, more than 90% are singletons. This CDR3 comprises 14 residues. Germline V gene sequence: CDR1 KGHSH, CDR2 LQKENI. The V and J ends lost 2 bases and 7 bases respectively, with 14 bases between them. Material: naive CD4+ T cells sorted from blood. Subset described: CD45RA+ positively selected. The rearrangement joins TRBV18 to TRBJ2-5, with TRBD1 as a possible D gene (6 bases). This sequence was found in a man aged 18 to 29 in good health. The CDR3 region is CASSPSDSRPTQYF. In nucleotides, the CDR3 is TGTGCCAGCTCACCATCGGACAGCAGACCGACCCAGTACTTC.